The rows below give T cell receptor beta chains drawn from one sample of a study of blood T cell repertoires in COVID-19. Here immunoSEQ multiplex PCR was the method, and the copy in TCRdb shows in-frame clones only, minus some. The profile covers 210,000 or so clones, with 83% appearing a single time and about 5.3% taken by the ten largest. The sample consisted of PBMCs or T cells enriched from blood (not recorded which). The source is a woman aged 45-59 years who had been exposed to COVID-19. Both conserved end residues are part of each CDR3.

v_call	j_call	cdr3_aa
TRBV24-1	TRBJ1-2	CATSPQGGPFYGYTF
TRBV6-5	TRBJ1-5	CASSSYRVSNQPQHF
TRBV5-5	TRBJ2-7	CASSLPPGVEQYF
TRBV28	TRBJ2-2	CASSPGGLAGYTGELFF
TRBV6-2/TRBV6-3	TRBJ2-1	CASSPFGVAGYNEQFF
TRBV5-8	TRBJ1-2	CASSPDRGYGYTF
TRBV6-5	TRBJ1-6	CASRDSNSPLHF
TRBV9	TRBJ2-7	CASSAQGPGMTYEQYF
TRBV7-9	TRBJ2-2	CASSTTLNTGELFF
TRBV6-5	TRBJ2-1	CASSYSTRLGDEQFF
TRBV2	TRBJ1-3	CASSEVGGLGSGNTIYF
TRBV2	TRBJ1-2	CASSEIGRGTTGYTF
TRBV7-9	TRBJ2-3	CASSFGLAVADTQYF
TRBV19	TRBJ2-2	CASSIPDWTGELFF
TRBV7-2	TRBJ2-7	CASSFGRDYEQYF
TRBV14	TRBJ2-4	CASSATGFAKNIQYF
TRBV28	TRBJ1-5	CASTRGYQPQHF
TRBV9	TRBJ1-1	CASSETGNTEAFF
TRBV6-7	TRBJ1-1	CASTSQRGSIEAFF
TRBV2	TRBJ2-1	CASSVQGPRWFF
TRBV7-8	TRBJ1-2	CASSLALDSTNYGYTF
TRBV18	TRBJ2-7	CASSPPGQGTYEQYF
TRBV19	TRBJ1-2	CASSTLLGGGNTF
TRBV28	TRBJ1-2	CASSPTQGRPYGYTF
TRBV18	TRBJ1-1	CASSPVANTEAFF
TRBV13	TRBJ1-1	CASSFGTPEAFF
TRBV24-1	TRBJ2-5	CATSETGVSRETQYF
TRBV27	TRBJ2-1	CASSLRDAQGGNEQFF
TRBV6-5	TRBJ1-1	CAGEQGRNTEAFF
TRBV4-1	TRBJ2-1	CASSQEMSYNEQFF
TRBV2	TRBJ1-2	CASSFTDYNYGYTF
TRBV27	TRBJ2-2	CASSLHPGTEDGGELFF
TRBV6-5	TRBJ1-5	CASRTQGNQPQHF
TRBV6-5	TRBJ2-5	CASTGVDGGGETQYF
TRBV29-1	TRBJ1-1	CSVESEGNTEAFF
TRBV5-1	TRBJ2-6	CASSILQGSGANVLTF
TRBV29-1	TRBJ1-1	CSVEGTRGTEAFF
TRBV6-5	TRBJ1-6	CASRIPTGNNSPLHF
TRBV7-9	TRBJ1-2	CASSLGVWEGYTF
TRBV28	TRBJ1-1	CATSGPLGQTNTEAFF
TRBV5-4	TRBJ1-2	CASSLDRTGLDGYTF
TRBV6-1	TRBJ2-1	CASSELSGVNDNEQFF
TRBV7-7	TRBJ2-5	CASSLEGGTWETQYF
TRBV7-7	TRBJ2-1	CASSFIASGGNEQFF
TRBV5-6	TRBJ1-5	CASSPYGGQPQHF
TRBV5-6	TRBJ2-3	CASSLAGGAGTQYF